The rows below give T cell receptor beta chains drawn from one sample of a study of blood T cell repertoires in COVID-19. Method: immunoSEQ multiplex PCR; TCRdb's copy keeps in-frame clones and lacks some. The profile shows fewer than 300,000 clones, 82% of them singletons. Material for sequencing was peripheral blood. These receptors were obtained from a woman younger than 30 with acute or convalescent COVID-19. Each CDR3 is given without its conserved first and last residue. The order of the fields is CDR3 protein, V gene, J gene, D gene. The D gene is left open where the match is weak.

cdr3_aa: ASSPWTSGRTGNEQF
v_call: TRBV7-9
j_call: TRBJ2-1
d_call: TRBD2

cdr3_aa: ASSPRTGKEAF
v_call: TRBV7-8
j_call: TRBJ1-1
d_call: TRBD1

cdr3_aa: ASSLVTGGELNTEAF
v_call: TRBV5-1
j_call: TRBJ1-1
d_call: TRBD1

cdr3_aa: AWSEGGGRSTQY
v_call: TRBV30
j_call: TRBJ2-3
d_call: TRBD2

cdr3_aa: ASSPSRTGGTEAF
v_call: TRBV7-6
j_call: TRBJ1-1
d_call: TRBD1

cdr3_aa: ASSVGGTGNTIY
v_call: TRBV9
j_call: TRBJ1-3
d_call: NA

cdr3_aa: ASSLYRGPENTIY
v_call: TRBV5-6
j_call: TRBJ1-3
d_call: TRBD1

cdr3_aa: ASSHMYPGERLF
v_call: TRBV4-3
j_call: TRBJ1-4
d_call: NA

cdr3_aa: ASSLARDYGYT
v_call: TRBV7-8
j_call: TRBJ1-2
d_call: NA

cdr3_aa: ASSQGLAGALQY
v_call: TRBV5-1
j_call: TRBJ2-7
d_call: TRBD2